This record covers a single T cell receptor beta chain. Its matching antigen is unknown. The data stem from a study of Ad26.COV2.S vaccination and SARS-CoV-2 variants. Study-level results: It was vaccine recipients, not placebo recipients, who had the higher spike-specific TCR breadth.

Treatment indicated: some 19 received Ad26.COV2.S at low or high dose, single or two shots; about 5 received placebo; per-sample allocation not given. Collection of the samples took place on day 63 after the first injection of vaccine or placebo. TCRdb's table, derived via immunoSEQ multiplex PCR, lists solely in-frame clones and lacks some. This sample has 450,000 to 550,000 clones, with 80% to 90% found just once. The length of the CDR3 is 14 residues. With V trimmed by 8 bases and J by 8 bases, 13 bases remained unmatched. The V gene's germline CDR1 is MNHEY and CDR2 SVGAGI. The chain recombines TRBV6-5 with TRBJ1-2; TRBD1 agrees at 8 bases. The sequencing here drew on peripheral blood, taken in a trial of Ad26.COV2.S vaccine versus placebo. The clonotype originates from a person between 18 and 60 years old who received the Ad26.COV2.S COVID-19 vaccine or a placebo. The CDR3: CASARPETGVGYTF. DNA of the CDR3: TGTGCCAGCGCCCGCCCCGAGACAGGGGTGGGCTACACCTTC.